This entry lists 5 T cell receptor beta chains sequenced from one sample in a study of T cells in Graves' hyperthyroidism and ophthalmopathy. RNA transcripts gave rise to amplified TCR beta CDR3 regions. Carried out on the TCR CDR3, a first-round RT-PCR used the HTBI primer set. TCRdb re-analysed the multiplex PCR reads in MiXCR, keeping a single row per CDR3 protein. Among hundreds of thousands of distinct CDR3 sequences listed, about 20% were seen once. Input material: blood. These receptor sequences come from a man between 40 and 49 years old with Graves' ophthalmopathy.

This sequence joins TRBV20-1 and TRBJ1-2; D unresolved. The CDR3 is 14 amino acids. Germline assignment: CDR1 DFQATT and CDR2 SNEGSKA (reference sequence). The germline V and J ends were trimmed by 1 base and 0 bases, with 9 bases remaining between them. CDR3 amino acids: CSARVAHSNYGYTF. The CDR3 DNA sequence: TGCAGTGCTAGAGTGGCCCACTCTAACTATGGCTACACCTTC.

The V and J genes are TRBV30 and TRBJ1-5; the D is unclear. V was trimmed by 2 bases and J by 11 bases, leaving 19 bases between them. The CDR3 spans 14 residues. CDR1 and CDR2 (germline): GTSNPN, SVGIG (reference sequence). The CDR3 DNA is TGTGCCTGGAGTTCCGGAGGACGTGTTAGGTCCCAGCATTTT. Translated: CAWSSGGRVRSQHF.

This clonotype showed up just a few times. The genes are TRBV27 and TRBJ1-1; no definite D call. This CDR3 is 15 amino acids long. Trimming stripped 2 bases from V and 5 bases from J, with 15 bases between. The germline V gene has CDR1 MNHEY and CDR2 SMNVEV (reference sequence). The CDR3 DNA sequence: TGTGCCAGCAGTTTAGTGGGAAGTCTGTTTACTGAAGCTTTCTTT. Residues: CASSLVGSLFTEAFF.

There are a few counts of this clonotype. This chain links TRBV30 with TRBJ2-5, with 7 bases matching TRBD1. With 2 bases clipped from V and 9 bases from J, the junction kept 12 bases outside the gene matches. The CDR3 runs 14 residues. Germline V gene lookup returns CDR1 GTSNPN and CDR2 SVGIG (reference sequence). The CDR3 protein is CAWSLGQLLGAQYF. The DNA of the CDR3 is TGTGCCTGGAGTTTGGGACAGCTCCTCGGGGCCCAGTACTTC.

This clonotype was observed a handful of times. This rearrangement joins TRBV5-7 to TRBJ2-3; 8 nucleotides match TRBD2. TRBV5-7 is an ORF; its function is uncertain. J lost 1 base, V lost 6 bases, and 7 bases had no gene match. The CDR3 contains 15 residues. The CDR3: CASNKERGCTDTQYF. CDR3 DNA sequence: TGTGCCAGCAATAAGGAGCGGGGGTGCACAGATACGCAGTATTTT.